Included here is one T cell receptor (beta chain) sequence, with context. Sequencing was performed with immunoSEQ multiplex PCR; in TCRdb, only in-frame clones are kept and a portion is missing. The sample contains around 31,000 clones, around nine tenths of which appear only once. This specimen belongs to a study of neoadjuvant anti-PD-1 for oral cavity cancer. Study background: Patients without progression received a fourth nivolumab dose around day 43, then surgical resection on days 50-56.

Patients were newly diagnosed with stage II-IVA oral cavity squamous cell carcinoma without prior systemic or radiation treatment. CDR3 length: 15 amino acids. CDR1 and CDR2 (germline): KGHSH, LQKENI. V dropped 4 bases and J dropped 2 bases, with 9 bases sitting between them. The rearrangement links TRBV18 to TRBJ2-6; D tentatively fits TRBD1 or TRBD2 (6 bases each). The receptor was isolated from a person aged 35-79 years with oral cavity squamous cell carcinoma. The input for sequencing was PBMCs, taken before nivolumab (anti-PD-1) treatment. The CDR3 bases are TGTGCCAGCTCACGGGGGGCAACTGGGGCCAACGTCCTGACTTTC. Its protein product is CASSRGATGANVLTF. Variable domain in full (rest from reference TRBV18 and TRBJ2-6): NAGVMQNPRHLVRRRGQEARLRCSPMKGHSHVYWYRQLPEEGLKFMVYLQKENIIDESGMPKERFSAEFPKEGPSILRIQQVVRGDSAAYFCASSRGATGANVLTFGAGSRLTVL.